The 25 T cell receptor beta chains in this list originate from one sample, sequenced in a study of regulatory T cells in long-lasting Graves disease. The time point here: newly diagnosed GD, antithyroid drugs for less than 3 months. The authors made the TCR library using RNA they extracted from PBMCs. Through Arm-PCR of CDR3 regions and iRepertoire HTBI primers, TCR beta libraries were built. TCRdb redid the calling of the multiplex PCR reads with MiXCR, one entry per CDR3 protein. The sample has 400,000 to 550,000 distinct CDR3 sequences; 16% are singletons. These data were also filed under a second study, of T cells in Graves' hyperthyroidism and ophthalmopathy.

The sequenced sample was peripheral blood mononuclear cells (PBMCs), obtained at new diagnosis, from a patient treated with antithyroid drugs. These receptors were taken from a young woman with Graves disease.

The table lists this clonotype with many counts. The rearrangement joins TRBV7-8 to TRBJ2-1; tentatively, D is TRBD2 (6 bases). The germline CDR1 and CDR2 sequences are SGHVS and FQNEAQ. V lost 1 base to trimming and J lost 3 bases, with 13 bases between them. The CDR3 spans 16 residues. The CDR3 DNA sequence: TGTGCCAGCAGCTTAGTGGGGGACTCCGACTACAATGAGCAGTTCTTC. Amino acids: CASSLVGDSDYNEQFF.

The sample holds many counts of this clonotype. The chain is built from TRBV20-1 and TRBJ2-3; 9 bases align to TRBD1. The ends lost 3 bases at V and 5 bases at J; junction bases unmatched: 6. Per the germline V gene, CDR1 is DFQATT and CDR2 is SNEGSKA (reference sequence). This CDR3 contains 14 residues. CDR3 sequence: CSASTGQGIDTQYF. The CDR3 bases are TGCAGTGCTAGTACAGGACAGGGGATAGATACGCAGTATTTT.

V usage is TRBV11-2 and J usage is TRBJ1-6; 7 nucleotides agree with TRBD1. Germline CDR1 reads SGHAT; CDR2 reads FQNNGV. The CDR3 spans 16 residues. Unmatched junction bases numbered 10, after V lost 5 bases and J lost 6 bases. The CDR3 reads CASSKDRVSGNSPLHF. For the CDR3, the DNA is TGTGCCAGCAGCAAAGACAGGGTCTCGGGTAATTCACCCCTCCACTTT.

This chain connects TRBV28 to TRBJ2-7, with a weak D call TRBD2 (6 bases). Germline V gives CDR1 MDHEN, CDR2 SYDVKM. The CDR3 extends over 16 amino acids. V lost 7 bases and J 0 bases, leaving 19 bases between the germline ends. CDR3 in amino acids: CASTRLRDVPSYEQYF. Written as DNA, the CDR3 is TGTGCCAGCACCCGATTGCGGGACGTCCCCTCCTACGAGCAGTACTTC.

This clonotype was counted ten times or more. The chain uses TRBV12-3 or TRBV12-4 and TRBJ2-7, with D unresolved. The V gene lost 6 bases and the J gene lost 7 bases, with 16 bases spanning the gap. The CDR3 extends over 13 amino acids. As DNA, the CDR3 is TGTGCCAGCAGCTTTTCATCCCTTGGGGAGCAGTACTTC. It is translated as CASSFSSLGEQYF.

This clonotype was recorded many times. The V gene is TRBV29-1, the J gene TRBJ2-4; TRBD1 agrees at 8 bases. V shed 1 base and J 4 bases; nucleotides not matched to a gene: 0. Germline V gives CDR1 SQVTM, CDR2 ANQGSEA. The CDR3 spans 13 residues. The CDR3 sequence: CSVEGQGKNIQYF. For the CDR3, the DNA is TGCAGCGTTGAAGGACAGGGGAAAAACATTCAGTACTTC.

The chain uses TRBV16 and TRBJ2-3; the D gene is possibly TRBD2 (7 bases). CDR1 and CDR2 (germline): KGHSY, FQNENV. The ends were cut back, 4 bases at V and 5 bases at J, with 19 bases in the middle. The CDR3 spans 16 residues. In DNA form, the CDR3 reads TGTGCCAGCAGCCCCCCCGGTGGGGGGGCGCGAGATACGCAGTATTTT. This gives the protein CASSPPGGGARDTQYF.

This clonotype was counted ten times or more. V and J are TRBV12-3 or TRBV12-4 and TRBJ2-7; D is ambiguous. V gave up 6 bases and J gave up 4 bases, with 7 bases separating them. This CDR3 is 11 amino acids long. Here the CDR3 reads CASSKTYEQYF. The DNA for the CDR3 is TGTGCCAGCAGCAAAACTTACGAGCAGTACTTC.

This clonotype showed up just a few times. The CDR3 nucleotides read TGTGCCAGCAGTTTAGGCATCCTATCTGGCCAGCCCCAGCATTTT. Amino acids: CASSLGILSGQPQHF. This chain joins TRBV27 and TRBJ1-5; D is ambiguous. The ends were cut back, 2 bases at V and 7 bases at J, with 15 bases in the middle. The CDR3 extends over 15 amino acids. Germline loops: CDR1 MNHEY, CDR2 SMNVEV (reference sequence).

At least ten counts were recorded for this clonotype. V gene TRBV29-1 combines with J gene TRBJ2-2; 7 nucleotides line up with TRBD2. The CDR3 consists of 15 residues. CDR1 and CDR2 (germline): SQVTM, ANQGSEA. The J segment lost 4 bases and the V segment lost 4 bases, leaving 9 bases of the junction unmatched. The CDR3 loop is CSVGVREVATGELFF. CDR3 sequence (DNA): TGCAGCGTTGGAGTCCGGGAGGTAGCCACCGGGGAGCTGTTTTTT.

This clonotype has ten or more counts. The chain links TRBV18 to TRBJ1-1; unclear D gene. CDR3 length equals 15 residues. Trimming shortened V by 4 bases and J by 2 bases, and 14 bases separated the two germline ends. Germline CDR1 reads KGHSH; CDR2 reads LQKENI. The CDR3 spells CASSLGRVSNTEAFF. The CDR3 DNA reads TGTGCCAGCTCACTTGGACGGGTATCTAACACTGAAGCTTTCTTT.

The genes are TRBV9 and TRBJ1-1; weak D call: TRBD1 (6 bases). Per germline, CDR1 SGDLS and CDR2 YYNGEE. V shed 3 bases and J shed 3 bases, with 12 bases lying between them. This CDR3 comprises 14 residues. Here the CDR3 DNA reads TGTGCCAGCAGCGCTACAGGGTATGACACTGAAGCTTTCTTT. Translated, it gives CASSATGYDTEAFF.

This clonotype was recorded a few times. A much more abundant neighbour one base away suggests this may be a read error. The chain joins TRBV28 to TRBJ2-3, with 7 bases aligning to TRBD2. V shed 6 bases, J shed 0 bases, and the junction held 3 bases outside the gene matches. The CDR3 runs 14 residues. From germline, CDR1 is MDHEN and CDR2 SYDVKM. CDR3 coding DNA: TGTGCCAGCAGATATAGCGGGAGCACAGATACGCAGTATTTT. This codes for CASRYSGSTDTQYF.

In this sample, this clonotype turned up many times. The CDR3 spells CASSLVGGTGGEEQFF. DNA for the CDR3: TGTGCCAGCAGCTTAGTGGGGGGGACAGGGGGTGAAGAGCAGTTCTTC. The genes are TRBV7-2 and TRBJ2-1; the match to TRBD1 covers 11 bases. CDR1 is SGHTA and CDR2 is FQGNSA in the germline V gene. J gave up 10 bases and V 1 base, and 9 bases lay outside the gene matches. CDR3 length: 16 amino acids.

The gene calls are TRBV15 and TRBJ1-4; no clear D gene. The CDR3 spans 16 residues. Trimming shortened V by 1 base and J by 2 bases, and 11 bases separated the two germline ends. Germline V gives CDR1 LNHNV, CDR2 YYDKDF (reference sequence). The CDR3 nucleotides are TGTGCCACCAGCAGAGCCCCCACAAGTACTAATGAAAAACTGTTTTTT. This translates into CATSRAPTSTNEKLFF.

The chain carries TRBV7-9 and TRBJ2-7; 11 bases are shared with TRBD2. This CDR3 is built from 17 residues. Unmatched junction bases numbered 12, after V lost 5 bases and J lost 3 bases. Germline CDR1 and CDR2: SEHNR and FQNEAQ (reference sequence). The CDR3 loop is CASSPLASGRSDYEQYF. The CDR3 DNA reads as TGTGCCAGCAGCCCCCTAGCTAGCGGGAGGTCAGACTACGAGCAGTACTTC.

This clonotype showed up just a few times. The V gene is TRBV19, the J gene TRBJ1-1; a possible D gene is TRBD1 (5 bases). The CDR3 contains 13 residues. CDR1 and CDR2 (germline): LNHDA, SQIVND (reference sequence). The V and J ends lost 10 bases and 1 base respectively, with 13 bases between them. The CDR3 region is CAIKGAPNTEAFF. For the CDR3, the DNA is TGTGCCATTAAAGGGGCTCCGAACACTGAAGCTTTCTTT. Full variable domain (rest looked up from reference TRBV19 and TRBJ1-1): DGGITQSPKYLFRKEGQNVTLSCEQNLNHDAMYWYRQDPGQGLRLIYYSQIVNDFQKGDIAEGYSVSREKKESFPLTVTSAQKNPTAFYLCAIKGAPNTEAFFGQGTRLTVV.

There are many counts of this clonotype. The chain has TRBV5-1 and TRBJ2-3, with D perhaps assigned TRBD1 or TRBD2 (5 bases each). V was clipped by 0 bases and J by 8 bases, with 10 bases between them. The CDR3 extends over 13 amino acids. Germline V gene data show CDR1 as SGHRS and CDR2 as YFSETQ. The CDR3 DNA follows: TGCGCCAGCAGCTTGGGACTTGGGGGTACGCAGTATTTT. Protein sequence: CASSLGLGGTQYF.

In this sample, this clonotype turned up a few times. The chain couples TRBV10-3 to TRBJ2-1, with no clear D. V lost 7 bases, J lost 4 bases, and 11 bases lay in between. This CDR3 spans 13 amino acids. Germline-derived CDR1 and CDR2 are ENHRY and SYGVKD. CDR3 region: CAITEKGYNEQFF. CDR3 DNA: TGTGCCATCACCGAGAAGGGTTACAATGAGCAGTTCTTC.

Notes on this clonotype: A much larger clone lies one base from this, so it may be a read error. This CDR3 is missing its conserved last phenylalanine or tryptophan, likely due to a read error. The rearrangement uses TRBV6-2 or TRBV6-3 and TRBJ2-3; 7 positions agree with TRBD1. Trimming cost V 2 bases and J 3 bases; bases outside gene matches: 5. Germline CDR1 is MNHEY and CDR2 is SVGEGT. The CDR3 is 15 residues long. The CDR3 coding sequence is TGTGCCAGCAGTTACGGAAAGGGGGCAACAGATACGCAGTATTCT. Translating gives CASSYGKGATDTQYS.

This clonotype was seen repeatedly, ten times or more. The chain employs TRBV6-1 and TRBJ2-6; 8 nucleotides agree with TRBD1. The CDR3 extends over 18 amino acids. Germline V gene data show CDR1 as MNHNS and CDR2 as SASEGT. V lost 6 bases to trimming and J lost 0 bases; unmatched junction nucleotides: 10. This CDR3 is CASSKTGVTSSGANVLTF. CDR3 DNA: TGTGCCAGCAGCAAGACAGGGGTCACCTCCTCTGGGGCCAACGTCCTGACTTTC.

This clonotype was seen a handful of times. It may be a read error: a sequence one base away is much more abundant. The V gene is TRBV3-1, the J gene TRBJ2-7; tentatively, D is TRBD2 (6 bases). The CDR3 consists of 11 residues. CDR1 LGHDT and CDR2 YNNKEL come from the germline V gene (reference sequence). The CDR3 DNA sequence: TGTGCCTGCAGCCGAGGAGGGGAGCAGTACTTC. Its protein is CACSRGGEQYF.

This clonotype was observed many times. The rearrangement joins TRBV12-3 or TRBV12-4 to TRBJ1-3, with D unresolved. V was shortened by 6 bases and J by 1 base, with 10 bases between the two germline ends. The CDR3 has 14 residues. The CDR3 here is CASSSFGSGNTIYF. The CDR3 coding sequence is TGTGCCAGCAGCTCCTTTGGATCTGGAAACACCATATATTTT.

This clonotype was recorded at least ten times. This chain links TRBV7-2 with TRBJ2-7; TRBD1 matches at 9 bases. Germline values: CDR1 SGHTA, CDR2 FQGNSA. This CDR3 region has 14 residues. With 4 bases clipped from V and 3 bases from J, the junction kept 4 bases outside the gene matches. Here the CDR3 reads CASSWTGANYEQYF. The CDR3 nucleotides read TGTGCCAGCAGCTGGACAGGGGCTAACTACGAGCAGTACTTC.

This clonotype was found a few times. The chain recombines TRBV29-1 with TRBJ1-2; a weak D match, TRBD1 (6 bases). CDR3 length: 13 amino acids. The germline V and J ends were trimmed by 4 bases and 2 bases, with 11 bases remaining between them. From germline, CDR1 is SQVTM and CDR2 ANQGSEA. CDR3 nucleotide sequence: TGCAGCGTTGTGGATACAGGGAACTATGGCTACACCTTC. This translates into CSVVDTGNYGYTF.